Below, 25 T cell receptor beta chains from the same sample are listed, as sequenced in a study of T cells in Graves' hyperthyroidism and ophthalmopathy. Template material for amplifying TCR beta CDR3 regions consisted of RNA transcripts. The HTBI primer set drove a first-round RT-PCR of the TCR CDR3. TCRdb re-called the multiplex PCR reads with MiXCR, one entry per CDR3 protein. The table lists more than 500,000 distinct CDR3 sequences, over 35% of them singletons, with 44% in the top ten. Sequencing used peripheral blood or thyroid tissue (not recorded which). The origin of the receptors is an adult woman with Graves' disease, either hyperthyroidism or ophthalmopathy (not recorded which).

This clonotype was counted many times. The rearrangement joins TRBV20-1 to TRBJ1-1; weak D call: TRBD1 (5 bases). Germline V gene data show CDR1 as DFQATT and CDR2 as SNEGSKA (reference sequence). V was clipped by 6 bases and J by 6 bases, with 11 bases between them. The CDR3 runs 11 residues. DNA of the CDR3: TGCAGTGCAACGAGCAGGGCTGAAGCTTTCTTT. Residues: CSATSRAEAFF.

The rearrangement uses TRBV9 and TRBJ2-7, with D unclear. V shed 1 base and J shed 9 bases, with 8 bases lying between them. CDR3 length: 11 amino acids. The V gene's germline CDR1 is SGDLS and CDR2 YYNGEE. CDR3 amino acids: CASSVTQTQYF. Here the CDR3 DNA reads TGTGCCAGCAGCGTAACCCAAACGCAGTACTTC.

This clonotype was seen more than once but under ten times. This chain connects TRBV19 to TRBJ2-7, with TRBD1 identical over 8 bases. This CDR3 is 13 amino acids long. V trimming: 6 bases; J trimming: 3 bases; junction bases outside the gene matches: 4. The germline gives CDR1 LNHDA, CDR2 SQIVND (reference sequence). CDR3: CASRGQESYEQYF. The CDR3, as DNA: TGTGCCAGTAGGGGACAGGAAAGCTACGAGCAGTACTTC. The whole variable domain, remainder taken from reference TRBV19 and TRBJ2-7, is DGGITQSPKYLFRKEGQNVTLSCEQNLNHDAMYWYRQDPGQGLRLIYYSQIVNDFQKGDIAEGYSVSREKKESFPLTVTSAQKNPTAFYLCASRGQESYEQYFGPGTRLTVT.

The chain employs TRBV11-1 and TRBJ2-5; possibly TRBD1 for D (5 bases). The V gene lost 2 bases and the J gene lost 2 bases, with 15 bases spanning the gap. The germline gives CDR1 SGHAT, CDR2 FQDESV (reference sequence). This CDR3 is 16 amino acids long. The CDR3 nucleotides read TGTGCCAGCAGCTTAAGCGCGAGACAGCCACAAGAGACCCAGTACTTC. The encoded protein is CASSLSARQPQETQYF.

This sequence joins TRBV7-2 and TRBJ1-5; D remains ambiguous. CDR1 and CDR2 (germline): SGHTA, FQGNSA. V gave up 5 bases and J gave up 2 bases, with 13 bases separating them. The CDR3 length is 15 residues. The CDR3 nucleotides are TGTGCCAGCAGCCACGAAGGCCGAGGCAATCAGCCCCAGCATTTT. This translates into CASSHEGRGNQPQHF.

This clonotype has at least ten counts. This chain joins TRBV5-1 and TRBJ2-7; D unclear. In germline, CDR1 is SGHRS, CDR2 YFSETQ. The V gene lost 0 bases and the J gene lost 3 bases, with 7 bases spanning the gap. The CDR3 sequence is 13 residues long. CDR3 loop: CASSLESGYEQYF. The CDR3 DNA is TGCGCCAGCAGCTTGGAATCAGGCTACGAGCAGTACTTC.

The V call is TRBV7-9, the J call TRBJ2-2; the D gene is possibly TRBD1 (6 bases). Germline V gene data show CDR1 as SEHNR and CDR2 as FQNEAQ (reference sequence). The CDR3 contains 13 residues. The germline V and J ends were trimmed by 3 bases and 7 bases, with 9 bases remaining between them. This CDR3 reads CASSFGTSGELFF. The CDR3 DNA follows: TGTGCCAGCAGCTTCGGGACAAGCGGGGAGCTGTTTTTT.

This sequence joins TRBV9 and TRBJ2-5, with D unclear. The V end lost 0 bases, the J end lost 5 bases, and 14 bases lay between the germline ends. The length of the CDR3 is 15 residues. CDR1 SGDLS and CDR2 YYNGEE come from the germline V gene. The CDR3 here is CASSVAVRSAETQYF. CDR3 bases: TGTGCCAGCAGCGTAGCGGTGAGGAGTGCGGAGACCCAGTACTTC.

This clonotype has ten or more counts. The chain uses TRBV9 and TRBJ1-5, with 8 bases aligning to TRBD1. Germline values: CDR1 SGDLS, CDR2 YYNGEE. The CDR3 totals 17 residues. V gave up 4 bases and J gave up 2 bases; unmatched junction bases: 11. The CDR3 nucleotides read TGTGCCAGCAGCACTGACAGGGGCCCTTTGGGCAATCAGCCCCAGCATTTT. Translating gives CASSTDRGPLGNQPQHF.

This clonotype was found many times. The J gene is TRBJ1-5, the V gene TRBV12-3 or TRBV12-4, with a tentative D call TRBD1 (5 bases). With 5 bases removed from V and 6 bases from J, the gap between germline ends came to 17 bases. The CDR3 has 15 residues. The CDR3 DNA follows: TGTGCCAGCAGTCCGGGGCCCTTGGGAGGTCAGCCCCAGCATTTT. Translation: CASSPGPLGGQPQHF.

For this clonotype: One end of the junction is discordant with germline, which a read error may explain. V usage is TRBV27 and J usage is TRBJ2-5, with 7 bases fitting TRBD2. The germline gives CDR1 MNHEY, CDR2 SMNVEV (reference sequence). The CDR3 is made up of 14 amino acids. The CDR3 reads CAGSLYGGIGTQYF. The CDR3 DNA sequence: TGTGCCGGCAGTCTGTACGGGGGGATTGGGACCCAGTACTTC.

This clonotype was counted only a few times. V usage is TRBV7-3 and J usage is TRBJ1-4; TRBD1 might be the D (5 bases). Trimming cost V 2 bases and J 3 bases, with 10 bases left between them. Germline V gives CDR1 SGHTA, CDR2 FQGTGA. The CDR3 is 15 residues long. The CDR3 coding sequence is TGTGCCAGCAGCTTAGGGGCGGGGGCTAATGAAAAACTGTTTTTT. This sequence encodes CASSLGAGANEKLFF.

V is TRBV2 and J is TRBJ1-1; TRBD1 aligns across 8 bases. Germline lookup yields CDR1 SNHLY and CDR2 FYNNEI. The length of the CDR3 is 13 residues. The J segment lost 6 bases and the V segment lost 4 bases, leaving 4 bases of the junction unmatched. The chain's CDR3 is CASSGQGFAEAFF. Here the CDR3 DNA reads TGTGCCAGCAGTGGACAGGGGTTCGCTGAAGCTTTCTTT.

The chain has TRBV28 and TRBJ2-2; 9 nucleotides match TRBD2. The CDR3 runs to 15 residues. Germline V gene lookup returns CDR1 MDHEN and CDR2 SYDVKM. J was trimmed by 7 bases and V by 7 bases; bases with no gene match: 10. The CDR3 loop is CASTPLAGAGGELFF. As DNA, the CDR3 is TGTGCCAGCACACCTTTAGCGGGAGCCGGCGGGGAGCTGTTTTTT. The whole variable domain, filled in from reference TRBV28 and TRBJ2-2, reads DVKVTQSSRYLVKRTGEKVFLECVQDMDHENMFWYRQDPGLGLRLIYFSYDVKMKEKGDIPEGYSVSREKKERFSLILESASTNQTSMYLCASTPLAGAGGELFFGEGSRLTVL.

This clonotype has ten or more counts. The rearrangement links TRBV20-1 to TRBJ1-3, with a possible D match to TRBD1 (5 bases). Trimming cost V 4 bases and J 0 bases, with 13 bases left between them. Germline lookup yields CDR1 DFQATT and CDR2 SNEGSKA (reference sequence). The CDR3 consists of 15 residues. The CDR3 loop reads CSAKTSQGSGNTIYF. The CDR3, as DNA: TGCAGTGCTAAGACAAGCCAGGGCTCTGGAAACACCATATATTTT.

The chain recombines TRBV4-1 with TRBJ1-2; the D is unclear. This CDR3 spans 13 amino acids. CDR1 and CDR2 from the germline V gene are MGHRA and YSYEKL. V was shortened by 4 bases and J by 8 bases, with 14 bases between the two germline ends. Written as DNA, the CDR3 is TGCGCCAGCAGCCCCTCGGGAGGTGGAGGCTACACCTTC. Translating it yields CASSPSGGGGYTF.

This clonotype was picked up many times. The chain employs TRBV7-9 and TRBJ2-7, with D possibly TRBD2 on 6 matching bases. The CDR3 has 15 residues. V was clipped by 5 bases and J by 7 bases, with 21 bases between them. The germline gives CDR1 SEHNR, CDR2 FQNEAQ (reference sequence). The CDR3 region is CASSAAGLAGGEQYF. The CDR3 DNA sequence: TGTGCCAGCAGCGCGGCGGGACTTGCTGGAGGAGAGCAGTACTTC.

The sample holds a few counts of this clonotype. The chain carries TRBV20-1 and TRBJ2-5, with 10 bases identical to TRBD2. The V segment lost 4 bases and the J segment 3 bases; nucleotides outside the gene matches: 5. Germline V gene data show CDR1 as DFQATT and CDR2 as SNEGSKA (reference sequence). The CDR3 has 14 amino acids. The CDR3 is CSAKVAGGEETQYF. CDR3 nucleotides: TGCAGTGCTAAGGTAGCGGGAGGTGAAGAGACCCAGTACTTC.

This clonotype was counted ten times or more. The chain carries TRBV6-6 and TRBJ1-2, with TRBD1 identical over 7 bases. V lost 6 bases and J lost 7; bases outside the gene matches: 5. CDR1 is MNHNY, CDR2 SVGAGI, per germline (reference sequence). This CDR3 spans 12 amino acids. This CDR3 is CASRDDRAGYTF. CDR3 in DNA: TGTGCCAGCAGGGACGACAGGGCTGGCTACACCTTC.

This sequence joins TRBV10-3 and TRBJ2-1; D might be TRBD1 or TRBD2, each matching 5 bases. V was cut by 4 bases and J by 13 bases, with 14 bases left in between. Germline assignment: CDR1 ENHRY and CDR2 SYGVKD. The CDR3 contains 12 residues. CDR3 loop: CAISAGANPQFF. The CDR3 DNA sequence: TGTGCCATCAGTGCCGGGGCAAATCCCCAGTTCTTC.

This clonotype has a handful of counts. The chain uses TRBV10-3 and TRBJ2-7; TRBD2 is a possible D gene (6 bases). The CDR3 contains 20 residues. Germline CDR1 reads ENHRY; CDR2 reads SYGVKD. V was shortened by 4 bases and J by 0 bases, with 28 bases between the two germline ends. CDR3 in amino acids: CAISATEVSDPGLFSYEQYF. The CDR3 DNA reads TGTGCCATCAGTGCGACAGAGGTCTCTGATCCGGGACTCTTCTCCTACGAGCAGTACTTC.

This chain uses TRBV7-2 with TRBJ2-7; tentatively, D is TRBD1 (6 bases). The germline gives CDR1 SGHTA, CDR2 FQGNSA. The V end lost 5 bases, the J end lost 0 bases, and 14 bases lay between the germline ends. CDR3 length: 15 amino acids. The CDR3 sequence: CASSTNRQVSYEQYF. The DNA for the CDR3 is TGTGCCAGCAGCACCAATAGACAGGTCTCCTACGAGCAGTACTTC.

This rearrangement joins TRBV5-1 to TRBJ2-5; 14 bases are a match to TRBD2. Looked up from germline, CDR1 is SGHRS and CDR2 is YFSETQ. The CDR3 has 16 amino acids. The ends lost 4 bases at V and 1 base at J; junction bases unmatched: 3. CDR3 coding DNA: TGCGCCAGCAGCCCGGGGACTAGCGGGGGCCAAGAGACCCAGTACTTC. Translating gives CASSPGTSGGQETQYF. The whole variable domain, remainder taken from reference TRBV5-1 and TRBJ2-5, is KAGVTQTPRYLIKTRGQQVTLSCSPISGHRSVSWYQQTPGQGLQFLFEYFSETQRNKGNFPGRFSGRQFSNSRSEMNVSTLELGDSALYLCASSPGTSGGQETQYFGPGTRLLVL.

Ten or more counts support this clonotype. The CDR3 sequence: CASSPSRFSNYEQYF. The CDR3 DNA sequence: TGTGCCAGCAGCCCAAGTAGATTCTCAAACTACGAGCAGTACTTC. The rearrangement links TRBV7-9 to TRBJ2-7; D uncertain. This CDR3 has 15 residues. Trimming removed 5 bases at V and 3 bases at J, with 17 bases between. Per germline, CDR1 SEHNR and CDR2 FQNEAQ (reference sequence). Full variable domain (missing parts from reference TRBV7-9 and TRBJ2-7): DTGVSQNPRHKITKRGQNVTFRCDPISEHNRLYWYRQTLGQGPEFLTYFQNEAQLEKSRLLSDRFSAERPKGSFSTLEIQRTEQGDSAMYLCASSPSRFSNYEQYFGPGTRLTVT.

In its sample, this clonotype was seen many times. The chain has TRBV6-5 and TRBJ1-1; D not certain. Germline-derived CDR1 and CDR2 are MNHEY and SVGAGI. The CDR3 loop spans 14 amino acids. V was trimmed by 6 bases and J by 0 bases, leaving 11 bases between them. The CDR3 loop reads CASRKRRVNTEAFF. The CDR3 bases are TGTGCCAGCAGGAAAAGAAGGGTGAACACTGAAGCTTTCTTT.